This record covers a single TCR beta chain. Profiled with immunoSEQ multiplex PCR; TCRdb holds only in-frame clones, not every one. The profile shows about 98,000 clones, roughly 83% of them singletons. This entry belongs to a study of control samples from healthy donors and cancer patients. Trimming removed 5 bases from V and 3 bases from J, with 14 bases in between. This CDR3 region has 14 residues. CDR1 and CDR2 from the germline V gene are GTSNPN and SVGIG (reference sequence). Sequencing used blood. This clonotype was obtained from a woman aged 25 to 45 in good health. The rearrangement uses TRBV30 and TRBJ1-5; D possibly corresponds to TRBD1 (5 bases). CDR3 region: CAWDNGHLNQPQHF. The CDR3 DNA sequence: TGTGCCTGGGATAACGGACACCTCAATCAGCCCCAGCATTTT.